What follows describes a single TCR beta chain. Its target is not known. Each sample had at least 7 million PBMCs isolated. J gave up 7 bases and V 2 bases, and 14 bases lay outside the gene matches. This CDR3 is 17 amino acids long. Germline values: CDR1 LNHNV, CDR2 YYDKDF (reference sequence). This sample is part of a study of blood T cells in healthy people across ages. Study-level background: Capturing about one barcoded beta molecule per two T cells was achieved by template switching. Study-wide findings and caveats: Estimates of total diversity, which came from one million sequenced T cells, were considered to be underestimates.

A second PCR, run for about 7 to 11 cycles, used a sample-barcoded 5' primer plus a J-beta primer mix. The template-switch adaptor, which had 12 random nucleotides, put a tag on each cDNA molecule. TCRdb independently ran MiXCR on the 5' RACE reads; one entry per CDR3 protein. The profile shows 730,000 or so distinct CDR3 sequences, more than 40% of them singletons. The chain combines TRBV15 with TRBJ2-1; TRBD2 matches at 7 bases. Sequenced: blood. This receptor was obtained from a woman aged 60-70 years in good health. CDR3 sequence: CATSRPQTASGKNEQFF. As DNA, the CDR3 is TGTGCCACCAGCAGACCCCAAACGGCTAGCGGTAAGAATGAGCAGTTCTTC.